The clone carrying this TCR beta chain was observed a handful of times. There were no patients who had received any treatment before thyroid surgery. The germline CDR1 and CDR2 sequences are GTSNPN and SVGIG (reference sequence). The CDR3 runs to 10 residues. Trimming stripped 5 bases from V and 14 bases from J, with 15 bases between. The record originates from a study of metastatic and nonmetastatic thyroid tumors. TCRdb re-called clones via MiXCR from the PCR reads. The data hold roughly 7,000 clones, with 39% observed a single time. The sample was tumor tissue. The receptor was derived from a female donor with papillary thyroid cancer or a benign thyroid nodule (not recorded which). Some clones in this sample may be carry-over from other donors' samples. The chain joins TRBV30 to TRBJ1-2; D unresolved. The CDR3 bases are TGTGCCTGGGTCGGTGAAGGCCCGACCTTC. Protein: CAWVGEGPTF.